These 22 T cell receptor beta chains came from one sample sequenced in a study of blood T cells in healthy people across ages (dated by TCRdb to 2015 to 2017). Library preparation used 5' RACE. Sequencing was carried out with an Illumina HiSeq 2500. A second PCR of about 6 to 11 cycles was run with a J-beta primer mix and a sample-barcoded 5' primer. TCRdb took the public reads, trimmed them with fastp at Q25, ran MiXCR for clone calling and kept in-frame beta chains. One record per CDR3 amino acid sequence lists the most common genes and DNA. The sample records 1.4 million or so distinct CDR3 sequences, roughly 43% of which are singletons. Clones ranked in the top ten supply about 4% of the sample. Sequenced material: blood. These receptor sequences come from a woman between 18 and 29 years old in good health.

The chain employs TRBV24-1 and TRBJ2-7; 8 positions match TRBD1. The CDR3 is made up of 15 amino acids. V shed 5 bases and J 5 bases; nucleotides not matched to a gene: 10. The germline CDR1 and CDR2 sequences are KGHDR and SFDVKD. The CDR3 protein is CATSASGQGIHEQYF. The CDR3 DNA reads TGTGCCACCAGTGCTTCCGGACAGGGAATTCACGAGCAGTACTTC.

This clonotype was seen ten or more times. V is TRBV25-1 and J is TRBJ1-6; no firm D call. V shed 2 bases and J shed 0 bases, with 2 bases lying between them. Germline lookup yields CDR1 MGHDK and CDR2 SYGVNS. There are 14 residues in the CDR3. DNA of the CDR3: TGTGCCAGCAGTGAAAGCTCCTATAATTCACCCCTCCACTTT. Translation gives CASSESSYNSPLHF. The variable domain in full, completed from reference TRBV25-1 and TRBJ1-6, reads EADIYQTPRYLVIGTGKKITLECSQTMGHDKMYWYQQDPGMELHLIHYSYGVNSTEKGDLSSESTVSRIRTEHFPLTLESARPSHTSQYLCASSESSYNSPLHFGNGTRLTVT.

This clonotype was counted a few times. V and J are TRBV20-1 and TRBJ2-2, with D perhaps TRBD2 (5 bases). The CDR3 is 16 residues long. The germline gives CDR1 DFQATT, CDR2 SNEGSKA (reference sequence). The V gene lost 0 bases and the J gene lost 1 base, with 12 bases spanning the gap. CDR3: CSARDHAGLNTGELFF. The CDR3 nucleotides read TGCAGTGCTAGAGATCATGCGGGCCTGAACACCGGGGAGCTGTTTTTT.

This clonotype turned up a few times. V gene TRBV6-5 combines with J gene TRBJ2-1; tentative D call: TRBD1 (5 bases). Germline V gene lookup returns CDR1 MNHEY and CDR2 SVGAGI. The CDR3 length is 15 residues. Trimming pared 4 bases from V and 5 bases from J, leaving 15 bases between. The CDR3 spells CASSSPQGTHNEQFF. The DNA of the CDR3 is TGTGCCAGCAGTTCCCCCCAGGGAACTCACAATGAGCAGTTCTTC.

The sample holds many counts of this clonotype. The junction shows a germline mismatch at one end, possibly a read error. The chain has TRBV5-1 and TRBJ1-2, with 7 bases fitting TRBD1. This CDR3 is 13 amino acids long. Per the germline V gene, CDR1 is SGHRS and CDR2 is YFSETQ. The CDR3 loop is CASSHGTVYGYTF. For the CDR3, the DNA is TGTGCCAGCAGCCACGGGACAGTCTATGGCTACACCTTC.

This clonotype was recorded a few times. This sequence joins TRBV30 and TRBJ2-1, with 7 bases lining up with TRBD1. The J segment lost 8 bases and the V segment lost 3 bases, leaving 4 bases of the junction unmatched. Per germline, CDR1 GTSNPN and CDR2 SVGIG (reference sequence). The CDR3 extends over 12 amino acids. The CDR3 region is CAWRLGGHEQFF. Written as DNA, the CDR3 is TGTGCCTGGAGATTAGGGGGCCATGAGCAGTTCTTC. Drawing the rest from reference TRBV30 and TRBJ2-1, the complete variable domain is SQTIHQWPATLVQPVGSPLSLECTVEGTSNPNLYWYRQAAGRGLQLLFYSVGIGQISSEVPQNLSASRPQDRQFILSSKKLLLSDSGFYLCAWRLGGHEQFFGPGTRLTVL.

CDR3 loop: CSARLAGSKVTQYF. As DNA, the CDR3 is TGCAGTGCTAGACTAGCGGGGTCTAAAGTTACGCAGTATTTT. The chain has TRBV20-1 and TRBJ2-3; TRBD2 matches 9 bases. This CDR3 has 14 amino acids. Germline CDR1 DFQATT, CDR2 SNEGSKA (reference sequence). Losses at the gene ends were 2 bases for V and 8 bases for J; bases not matched to a gene: 8.

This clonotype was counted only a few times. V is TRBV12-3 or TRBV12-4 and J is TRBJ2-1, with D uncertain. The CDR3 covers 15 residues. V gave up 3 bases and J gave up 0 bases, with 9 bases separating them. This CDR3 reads CASSFSIGSYNEQFF. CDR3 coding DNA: TGTGCCAGCAGTTTTTCCATCGGCTCCTACAATGAGCAGTTCTTC.

The CDR3 is CASSPGSSPTTDEQYF. CDR3 in DNA: TGTGCCAGCAGCCCGGGGTCTTCACCCACGACAGATGAGCAGTACTTC. The chain couples TRBV5-5 to TRBJ2-1; D tentatively fits TRBD1 or TRBD2 (5 bases each). The J call is in doubt because the DNA end fits TRBJ2-7 better. This CDR3 comprises 16 residues. Germline-derived CDR1 and CDR2 are SGHKS and YYEKEE (reference sequence).

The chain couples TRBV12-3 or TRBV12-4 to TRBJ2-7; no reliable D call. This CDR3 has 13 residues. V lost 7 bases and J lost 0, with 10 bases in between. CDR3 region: CASTPESSYEQYF. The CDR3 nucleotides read TGTGCCAGCACCCCCGAGAGCTCCTACGAGCAGTACTTC.

The CDR3, as DNA: TGTGCCAGCAGCCTCTGGGCGGGAGGCGAGCAGTACTTC. Translated, it gives CASSLWAGGEQYF. The V call is TRBV27, the J call TRBJ2-7; 8 bases are shared with TRBD2. The CDR3 spans 13 residues. Unmatched junction bases numbered 7, after V lost 6 bases and J lost 6 bases. Germline V gives CDR1 MNHEY, CDR2 SMNVEV (reference sequence).

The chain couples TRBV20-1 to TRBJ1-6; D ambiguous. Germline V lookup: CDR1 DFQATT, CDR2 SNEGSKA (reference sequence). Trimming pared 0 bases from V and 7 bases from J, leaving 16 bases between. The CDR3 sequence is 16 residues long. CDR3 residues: CSARDFRGFGNSPLHF. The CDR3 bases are TGCAGTGCTAGAGATTTCCGAGGGTTTGGAAATTCACCCCTCCACTTT.

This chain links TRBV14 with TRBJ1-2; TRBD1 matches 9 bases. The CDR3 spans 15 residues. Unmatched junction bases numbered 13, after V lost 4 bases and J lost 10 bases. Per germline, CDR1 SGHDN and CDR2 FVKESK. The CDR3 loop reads CASSLSAGTGSPYTF. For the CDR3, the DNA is TGTGCCAGCAGCCTTAGTGCGGGGACAGGGAGTCCCTACACCTTC.

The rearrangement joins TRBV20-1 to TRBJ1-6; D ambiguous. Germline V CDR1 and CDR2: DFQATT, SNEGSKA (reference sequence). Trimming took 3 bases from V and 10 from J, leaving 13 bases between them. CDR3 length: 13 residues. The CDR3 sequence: CSASPIRRSPLHF. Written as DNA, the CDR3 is TGCAGTGCTAGTCCGATTAGGCGGTCACCCCTCCACTTT.

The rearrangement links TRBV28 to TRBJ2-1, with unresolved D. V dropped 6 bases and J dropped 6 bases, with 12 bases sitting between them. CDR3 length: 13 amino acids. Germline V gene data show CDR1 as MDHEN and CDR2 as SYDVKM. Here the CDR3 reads CASSPKGVNEQFF. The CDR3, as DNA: TGTGCCAGCAGCCCCAAGGGCGTCAATGAGCAGTTCTTC.

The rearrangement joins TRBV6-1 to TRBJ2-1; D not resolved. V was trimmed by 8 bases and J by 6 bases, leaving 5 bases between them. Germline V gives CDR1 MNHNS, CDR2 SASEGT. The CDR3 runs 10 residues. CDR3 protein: CASLSNEQFF. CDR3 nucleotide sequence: TGTGCCAGCCTCTCCAATGAGCAGTTCTTC.

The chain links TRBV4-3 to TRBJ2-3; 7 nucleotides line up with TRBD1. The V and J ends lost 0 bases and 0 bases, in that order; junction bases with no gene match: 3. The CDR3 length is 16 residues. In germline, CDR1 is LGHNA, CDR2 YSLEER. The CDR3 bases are TGCGCCAGCAGCCAAGATCGGGACAGAAGCACAGATACGCAGTATTTT. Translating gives CASSQDRDRSTDTQYF.

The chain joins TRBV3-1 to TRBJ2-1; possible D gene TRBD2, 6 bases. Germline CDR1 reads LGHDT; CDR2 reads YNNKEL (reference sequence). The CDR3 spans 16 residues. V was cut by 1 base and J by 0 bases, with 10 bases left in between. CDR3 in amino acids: CASSQGGLSSYNEQFF. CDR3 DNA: TGTGCCAGCAGCCAAGGGGGACTGAGCTCCTACAATGAGCAGTTCTTC.

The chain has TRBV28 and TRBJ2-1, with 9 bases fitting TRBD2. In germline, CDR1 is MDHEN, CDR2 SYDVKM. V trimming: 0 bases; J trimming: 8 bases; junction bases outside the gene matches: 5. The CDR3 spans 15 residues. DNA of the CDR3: TGTGCCAGCAGTTTATGGGCGGGGGGGCAATATGAGCAGTTCTTC. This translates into CASSLWAGGQYEQFF.

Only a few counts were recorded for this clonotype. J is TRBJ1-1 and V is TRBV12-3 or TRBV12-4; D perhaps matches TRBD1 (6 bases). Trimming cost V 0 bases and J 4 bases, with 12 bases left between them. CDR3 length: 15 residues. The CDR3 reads CASSLAPGAGTEAFF. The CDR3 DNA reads TGTGCCAGCAGTTTAGCGCCGGGGGCGGGCACTGAAGCTTTCTTT.

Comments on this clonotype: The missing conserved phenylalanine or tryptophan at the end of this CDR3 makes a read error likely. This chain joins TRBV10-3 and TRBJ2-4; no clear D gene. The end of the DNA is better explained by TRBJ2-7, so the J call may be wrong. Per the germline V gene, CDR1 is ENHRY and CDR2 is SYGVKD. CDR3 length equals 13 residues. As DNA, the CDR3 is TGTGCCATCAGTGAGAGTAAGGCTTACGAGCAGTACTCC. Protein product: CAISESKAYEQYS.

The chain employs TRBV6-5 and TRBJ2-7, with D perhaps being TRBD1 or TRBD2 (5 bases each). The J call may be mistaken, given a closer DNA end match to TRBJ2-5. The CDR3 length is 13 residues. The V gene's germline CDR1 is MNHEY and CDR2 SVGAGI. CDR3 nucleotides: TGTGCCAGCAGTGACCGATCTGGGGGGACCCAGTACTTC. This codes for CASSDRSGGTQYF.